This T cell receptor (beta chain) was captured in a study of CD8 T cells in Susac syndrome. RNA totalling roughly 0.45 to 1 ug underwent reverse transcription with random hexamers. By means of immunoSEQ multiplex PCR, TCR beta CDR3 spanning 54 Vbeta and 13 Jbeta underwent amplification. In TCRdb, the immunoSEQ multiplex PCR reads were re-called with MiXCR into one record per CDR3 protein. The profile shows 70,000 to 95,000 distinct CDR3 sequences, about 94% of them singletons. The ends lost 5 bases at V and 1 base at J; junction bases unmatched: 8. This CDR3 comprises 16 residues. Germline-derived CDR1 and CDR2 are SEHNR and FQNEAQ (reference sequence). Comment on this clonotype: Its cognate antigen is unknown.

The study sequenced TCR beta in blood CD8+ and CD4+ T cells. General study points: Total CD8+ repertoires held sixteen Susac-specific public clones, while CD8+ TEMRA repertoires held 5 or 6.

The clonotype was recovered from a human donor with Susac syndrome. The J gene is TRBJ2-5, the V gene TRBV7-9, with 9 bases aligning to TRBD1. The sample comprised CD8+ T cells from PBMCs. This chain's CDR3 is CASSLGGQGVQETQYF. CDR3 DNA sequence: TGTGCCAGCAGCCTAGGGGGACAGGGAGTCCAAGAGACCCAGTACTTC.